One sample yielded the 15 T cell receptor beta chains listed below, sequenced in a study of blood T cell repertoires in COVID-19. TCRdb's copy holds only in-frame clones and misses some; the assay was immunoSEQ multiplex PCR. The table has about 250,000 clones, around 89% seen once; the top ten hold around 2.9%. Sequenced: PBMCs or T cells enriched from blood (not recorded which). These receptors were collected from a woman aged 50 to 60 who had recovered from COVID-19.

This chain joins TRBV7-6 and TRBJ2-2; 10 bases fit TRBD1. Germline V gives CDR1 SGHVS, CDR2 FNYEAQ. The CDR3 extends over 14 amino acids. V shed 5 bases, J shed 4 bases, and the junction held 1 base outside the gene matches. CDR3 region: CASSRTGGTGELFF. In DNA form, the CDR3 reads TGTGCCAGCAGCCGGACAGGGGGCACCGGGGAGCTGTTTTTT.

Notes on this clone: A junction end diverges from the germline sequence, so it may reflect a read error. This chain connects TRBV4-1 to TRBJ2-5, with 10 bases identical to TRBD2. Germline CDR1 MGHRA, CDR2 YSYEKL. The CDR3 runs 16 residues. CDR3 protein: CASSQGLAVRKETQYF. CDR3 nucleotides: TGCGCCAGCAGTCAAGGACTAGCGGTGAGGAAAGAGACCCAGTACTTC.

The chain couples TRBV5-1 to TRBJ1-1, with D possibly matching TRBD1 (6 bases). This CDR3 is 16 amino acids long. Germline CDR1 reads SGHRS; CDR2 reads YFSETQ. Trimming shortened V by 0 bases and J by 0 bases, and 12 bases separated the two germline ends. The CDR3 here is CASSLARGSMNTEAFF. Here the CDR3 DNA reads TGCGCCAGCAGCTTGGCCAGGGGATCCATGAACACTGAAGCTTTCTTT.

The chain joins TRBV10-3 to TRBJ1-2, with 7 bases fitting TRBD1. V lost 6 bases to trimming and J lost 6 bases; unmatched junction nucleotides: 10. Germline V gene data show CDR1 as ENHRY and CDR2 as SYGVKD. CDR3 length: 14 amino acids. CDR3 sequence (DNA): TGTGCCATCAGCGACACAGGGGATGTGGATGGCTACACCTTC. It yields the protein CAISDTGDVDGYTF.

The chain links TRBV28 to TRBJ2-1; 8 nucleotides agree with TRBD2. Trimming removed 7 bases from V and 1 base from J; junction bases left unmatched: 3. The CDR3 covers 14 residues. Germline CDR1 reads MDHEN; CDR2 reads SYDVKM. CDR3 DNA sequence: TGTGCCAGCAATGGCGGGAGGTCCTACAATGAGCAGTTCTTC. Encoded protein: CASNGGRSYNEQFF. The complete variable domain, with remaining parts taken from reference TRBV28 and TRBJ2-1, reads DVKVTQSSRYLVKRTGEKVFLECVQDMDHENMFWYRQDPGLGLRLIYFSYDVKMKEKGDIPEGYSVSREKKERFSLILESASTNQTSMYLCASNGGRSYNEQFFGPGTRLTVL.

The chain uses TRBV28 and TRBJ2-7; D perhaps matches TRBD1 (7 bases). From germline, CDR1 is MDHEN and CDR2 SYDVKM. V was shortened by 6 bases and J by 6 bases, with 15 bases between the two germline ends. This CDR3 is 13 amino acids long. CDR3 DNA: TGTGCCAGCAGCCAGGGGGGACGAGGCGAGCAGTACTTC. Translating it yields CASSQGGRGEQYF.

The rearrangement links TRBV7-8 to TRBJ1-6, with no clear D. This CDR3 has 14 amino acids. V gave up 1 base and J gave up 7 bases, with 8 bases separating them. Germline V gene lookup returns CDR1 SGHVS and CDR2 FQNEAQ. The CDR3 DNA is TGTGCCAGCAGCTTAGGAGATCGGAATTCACCCCTCCACTTT. Protein sequence: CASSLGDRNSPLHF.

J is TRBJ2-1 and V is TRBV11-1; 8 positions match TRBD2. Trimming took 2 bases from V and 6 from J; bases not matched to a gene: 6. This CDR3 spans 15 amino acids. CDR1 SGHAT and CDR2 FQDESV come from the germline V gene (reference sequence). The CDR3 nucleotides read TGTGCCAGCAGCTTACAGGGACTAGAACTCAATGAGCAGTTCTTC. It codes for CASSLQGLELNEQFF.

In this sample, this clone turned up once. V gene TRBV11-3 combines with J gene TRBJ2-1; D remains ambiguous. Germline V lookup: CDR1 SGHNT, CDR2 YENEEA. Trimming left V 2 bases short and J 8 bases short, with 16 bases between. The CDR3 runs 15 residues. CDR3 protein: CASSLRSGTKDEQFF. For the CDR3, the DNA is TGTGCCAGCAGCTTAAGGTCCGGAACTAAGGATGAGCAGTTCTTC.

The chain has TRBV4-3 and TRBJ1-1; D is unclear. From germline, CDR1 is LGHNA and CDR2 YSLEER. The germline V and J ends were trimmed by 0 bases and 3 bases, with 11 bases remaining between them. The CDR3 is 15 residues long. The CDR3, as DNA: TGCGCCAGCAGCCAAGAGAGCTCTACGGACACTGAAGCTTTCTTT. Protein product: CASSQESSTDTEAFF.

The chain carries TRBV13 and TRBJ1-2; TRBD1 might be the D (5 bases). V lost 5 bases and J 6 bases, leaving 13 bases between the germline ends. The CDR3 covers 13 residues. Looked up from germline, CDR1 is PRHDT and CDR2 is FYEKMQ (reference sequence). CDR3 region: CASSAQGKHGYTF. CDR3 in DNA: TGTGCCAGCAGCGCGCAGGGTAAGCATGGCTACACCTTC.

This clone was found once. The V gene is TRBV5-4, the J gene TRBJ1-2, with D perhaps TRBD1 (5 bases). The ends were cut back, 0 bases at V and 7 bases at J, with 13 bases in the middle. The CDR3 consists of 14 residues. The germline V gene encodes CDR1 SGHNT and CDR2 YYREEE (reference sequence). The CDR3 bases are TGTGCCAGCAGCTTGGAACAGGTGTTAAGTGGCTACACCTTC. Amino acids: CASSLEQVLSGYTF.

The chain combines TRBV7-3 with TRBJ2-6; no reliable D call. V lost 0 bases, J lost 0 bases, and 3 bases lay in between. The CDR3 is 15 amino acids. Per the germline V gene, CDR1 is SGHTA and CDR2 is FQGTGA. The CDR3 loop reads CASSLTLSGANVLTF. As DNA, the CDR3 is TGTGCCAGCAGCTTAACCCTCTCTGGGGCCAACGTCCTGACTTTC.

The V gene is TRBV28, the J gene TRBJ1-5; no firm D call. CDR1 is MDHEN, CDR2 SYDVKM, per germline. The ends were cut back, 7 bases at V and 4 bases at J, with 8 bases in the middle. The CDR3 has 12 amino acids. The CDR3, as DNA: TGTGCCAGCACCCCCCCGAATCAGCCCCAGCATTTT. Translation: CASTPPNQPQHF.

The gene calls are TRBV6-5 and TRBJ1-5, with 7 bases identical to TRBD1. Per germline, CDR1 MNHEY and CDR2 SVGAGI. Losses at the gene ends were 8 bases for V and 0 bases for J; bases not matched to a gene: 4. This CDR3 contains 14 residues. CDR3 coding DNA: TGTGCCAGCGGTCCAGGGGGTAGCAATCAGCCCCAGCATTTT. Its translation: CASGPGGSNQPQHF.